A single sample gave rise to the 12 T cell receptor beta chains below, sequenced in a study of CD8+CD57+ T cells in acquired aplastic anemia. CD8+CD57+ cell expansion, shown by flow cytometry, had occurred in the patients selected for sequencing. Genomic DNA templated the TCR beta VDJ and CDR3 profiling. MiXCR, applied by TCRdb to the reads, yields one record per CDR3 protein. Among about half a million distinct CDR3 sequences listed, under 40% were seen once. Sequencing input: sorted CD4+, CD8+, or CD8+CD57+ T cells (not recorded which) from PBMCs. Receptors were obtained from a human donor with aplastic anemia.

This clonotype was recorded at least ten times. The chain joins TRBV15 to TRBJ1-2; no reliable D call. The CDR3 runs 14 residues. Trimming took off 1 base at V and 0 bases at J, with 6 bases between the two ends. In germline, CDR1 is LNHNV, CDR2 YYDKDF (reference sequence). As DNA, the CDR3 is TGTGCCACCAGCAGAGCCCCAGCTAACTATGGCTACACCTTC. Its protein product is CATSRAPANYGYTF.

As concerns this clonotype: Being one base from a much bigger clone, this may be a read error. The V call is TRBV7-2, the J call TRBJ2-5; D possibly corresponds to TRBD2 (5 bases). This CDR3 region has 14 residues. Germline V CDR1 and CDR2: SGHTA, FQGNSA. This CDR3 is CASSSPGGQETQCF. The CDR3 DNA is TGTGCCAGCAGCTCCCCTGGCGGGCAAGAGACCCAGTGCTTC.

The chain uses TRBV7-3 and TRBJ2-1, with D possibly being TRBD2 (6 bases). Trimming left V 2 bases short and J 10 bases short, with 12 bases between. The CDR3 is made up of 13 amino acids. The germline V gene has CDR1 SGHTA and CDR2 FQGTGA. CDR3 region: CASSLAVRGEQFF. As DNA, the CDR3 is TGTGCCAGCAGCTTAGCCGTCCGGGGGGAGCAGTTCTTC.

This clonotype has a single count. This sequence joins TRBV2 and TRBJ2-3; 12 nucleotides align to TRBD1. With 6 bases clipped from V and 4 bases from J, the junction kept 8 bases outside the gene matches. Germline lookup yields CDR1 SNHLY and CDR2 FYNNEI. The CDR3 totals 16 residues. CDR3 region: CASSSTGTGGADTQYF. The CDR3 DNA reads TGTGCCAGCAGCTCCACCGGGACAGGGGGCGCAGATACGCAGTATTTT.

The chain employs TRBV20-1 and TRBJ2-5; the match to TRBD1 covers 10 bases. V lost 6 bases and J lost 6; bases outside the gene matches: 4. Looked up from germline, CDR1 is DFQATT and CDR2 is SNEGSKA (reference sequence). The CDR3 spans 12 residues. The CDR3 protein is CSARTGGKTQYF. The CDR3 DNA is TGCAGTGCGCGGACAGGGGGGAAGACCCAGTACTTC.

The chain couples TRBV29-1 to TRBJ1-4, with TRBD1 matching over 9 bases. The ends lost 6 bases at V and 8 bases at J; junction bases unmatched: 10. The CDR3 runs to 14 residues. Germline CDR1 is SQVTM and CDR2 is ANQGSEA. The CDR3 sequence is CSVTPDRGGEKLFF. In DNA form, the CDR3 reads TGCAGCGTGACCCCGGACAGGGGTGGGGAAAAACTGTTTTTT.

This clonotype showed up many times. V is TRBV20-1 and J is TRBJ2-7; D remains ambiguous. V was trimmed by 0 bases and J by 6 bases, leaving 6 bases between them. This CDR3 has 11 amino acids. The germline V gene has CDR1 DFQATT and CDR2 SNEGSKA (reference sequence). As DNA, the CDR3 is TGCAGTGCTAGAGACGGGCCCGAGCAGTACTTC. Translation: CSARDGPEQYF.

This chain joins TRBV19 and TRBJ2-7, with D perhaps TRBD1 (5 bases). CDR3 length: 12 residues. CDR1 and CDR2 (germline): LNHDA, SQIVND (reference sequence). In DNA, the CDR3 is TGTGCTAGAGGTCTAGGGGATTACGAGCAGTACTTC. This translates into CARGLGDYEQYF.

The chain joins TRBV4-1 to TRBJ1-6; D gene unclear. The CDR3 extends over 15 amino acids. Germline CDR1 MGHRA, CDR2 YSYEKL. V gave up 1 base and J gave up 6 bases, with 10 bases separating them. The chain's CDR3 is CASSQAVSINSPLHF. CDR3 nucleotide sequence: TGCGCCAGCAGCCAAGCCGTCTCAATTAATTCACCCCTCCACTTT.

This chain links TRBV29-1 with TRBJ1-2; D is undetermined. In germline, CDR1 is SQVTM, CDR2 ANQGSEA. This CDR3 comprises 12 residues. With 6 bases removed from V and 4 bases from J, the gap between germline ends came to 12 bases. The CDR3 sequence: CSVLTGIYGYTF. CDR3 coding DNA: TGCAGCGTCTTGACGGGGATCTATGGCTACACCTTC.

This clonotype was seen a few times. The J gene is TRBJ2-1, the V gene TRBV25-1; D not certain. The length of the CDR3 is 13 residues. Per the germline V gene, CDR1 is MGHDK and CDR2 is SYGVNS. V was cut by 7 bases and J by 8 bases, with 15 bases left in between. This chain's CDR3 is CASTQNPADEQFF. CDR3 in DNA: TGTGCCAGCACCCAGAACCCTGCGGATGAGCAGTTCTTC. Based on the CDR3 plus reference TRBV25-1 and TRBJ2-1, the full variable domain is EADIYQTPRYLVIGTGKKITLECSQTMGHDKMYWYQQDPGMELHLIHYSYGVNSTEKGDLSSESTVSRIRTEHFPLTLESARPSHTSQYLCASTQNPADEQFFGPGTRLTVL.

The rearrangement links TRBV3-1 to TRBJ1-5, with no clear D. V gave up 1 base and J gave up 3 bases, with 7 bases separating them. Germline CDR1 is LGHDT and CDR2 is YNNKEL (reference sequence). The CDR3 runs to 14 residues. The DNA for the CDR3 is TGTGCCAGCAGCCAAGGAAGAAACAATCAGCCCCAGCATTTT. Translated, it gives CASSQGRNNQPQHF.